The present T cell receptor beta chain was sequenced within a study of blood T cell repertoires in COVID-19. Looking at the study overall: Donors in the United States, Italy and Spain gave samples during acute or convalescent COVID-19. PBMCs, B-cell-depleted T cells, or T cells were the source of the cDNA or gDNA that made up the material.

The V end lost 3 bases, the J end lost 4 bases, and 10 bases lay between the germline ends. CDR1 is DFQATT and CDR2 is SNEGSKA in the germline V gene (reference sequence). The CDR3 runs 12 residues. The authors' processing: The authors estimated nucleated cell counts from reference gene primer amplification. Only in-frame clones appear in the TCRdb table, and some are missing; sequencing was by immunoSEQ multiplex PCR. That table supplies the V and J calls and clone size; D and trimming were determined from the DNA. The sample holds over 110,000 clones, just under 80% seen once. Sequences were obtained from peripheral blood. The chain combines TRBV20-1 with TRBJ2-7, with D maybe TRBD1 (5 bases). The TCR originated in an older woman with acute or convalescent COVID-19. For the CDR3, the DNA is TGCAGTGCTAGTATAGGGGAATACGAGCAGTACTTC. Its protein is CSASIGEYEQYF.